This entry features one TCR beta chain sequence. Its antigen is as yet unknown. This record comes from a study of cytomegalovirus exposure and HLA in healthy donors. A multiplex PCR was run with 60 Vbeta primers and 13 Jbeta primers. Generated by immunoSEQ multiplex PCR, the TCRdb table keeps only in-frame clones and is missing some. The sample holds fewer than 250,000 clones, around 80% seen once. The junction had 5 bases not matched to a gene; V was cut back by 4 bases and J by 7 bases. The CDR3 is 13 amino acids. Per germline, CDR1 SGHTS and CDR2 YDEGEE. Points from the study as a whole: The records held CMV serostatus as the only immune exposure information. Researchers reported in a later analysis that common viral pathogens appeared linked to several top clusters. Owing to their indistinguishability, certain V segments, notably TRBV6-2 and TRBV6-3, were excluded.

Healthy bone marrow donors made up the cohort. The sequence came from a boy aged 2 to 10 in good health and CMV-seronegative. Sequenced material: PBMCs. This sequence joins TRBV5-8 and TRBJ1-5; TRBD1 aligns across 7 bases. The CDR3: CASSETGEQPQHF. Here the CDR3 DNA reads TGTGCCAGCAGCGAAACAGGGGAGCAGCCCCAGCATTTT.